This TCR beta chain comes out of a study of T cell responses to AZD1222 COVID-19 vaccine. General study points: Only five or six individuals given AZD1222 were seropositive at baseline. White British people made up most donors, females outnumbered males, and clonal diversity was possibly underestimated. Dominant at 160-218 and 743-854, vaccine-associated CD4 TCRs also spanned spike. Close to half of all spike-specific TCRs reportedly target regions of the variants that are unmutated.

The table came from immunoSEQ multiplex PCR; TCRdb's copy has only in-frame clones and leaves some out. Of around 54,000 clones in the sample, 80% to 90% were seen once. The CDR3 is 14 residues long. V was clipped by 3 bases and J by 10 bases; unmatched bases: 8. The germline gives CDR1 KGHSH, CDR2 LQKENI. Comments on this clone: Its matching antigen is unknown.

The genes are TRBV18 and TRBJ1-1; TRBD1 matches at 10 bases. This specimen was peripheral blood, taken 28 days after the second AZD1222 dose. The sequence was collected from an adult who received the AZD1222 COVID-19 vaccine. CDR3 amino acids: CASSPPGTGDVAFF. For the CDR3, the DNA is TGTGCCAGCTCACCGCCCGGGACAGGGGATGTAGCTTTCTTT.